Sequencing of this T cell receptor (beta chain) was carried out in a study of T cell responses to AZD1222 COVID-19 vaccine. The overall study: Researchers grouped second doses given at about 4 or about 12 weeks into one pool. Study-level results: As reported, nearly half of all spike-specific TCRs target variant regions that are unmutated. White British people made up most donors, females outnumbered males, and clonal diversity was possibly underestimated.

Germline values: CDR1 SGHDT, CDR2 YYEEEE. The CDR3 is 14 residues long. With V trimmed by 0 bases and J by 14 bases, 11 bases remained unmatched. Assay: immunoSEQ multiplex PCR; the TCRdb copy retains only in-frame clones and omits some. The table has some 150,000 clones, 70% to 90% seen once. With respect to this clone: Its cognate antigen is unknown.

The source is an adult in good health. The sample consisted of peripheral blood, taken on day 0 of AZD1222 vaccination. The V gene is TRBV5-6, the J gene TRBJ1-2; 9 bases match TRBD1. DNA of the CDR3: TGTGCCAGCAGCTTGGCCCGGGGACAGGGAAGGAGGACCTTC. Its protein is CASSLARGQGRRTF.